The present T cell receptor beta chain was sequenced within a study of monozygotic twins with inflammatory bowel disease. Template switching added UMIs carrying a 6-nucleotide sample barcode. TCRdb re-called the 5' RACE reads; every CDR3 protein appears as one record, without DNA. This sample contains approximately 340,000 distinct CDR3 sequences. Study outcomes and limitations: The authors found no support for a single strong IBD-associated signal or clonotype.

On this clonotype: Its cognate antigen is unknown.

The CDR3 length is 13 residues. The V gene's germline CDR1 is MNHNS and CDR2 SASEGT. The sequence came from a human donor with ulcerative colitis or Crohn's disease, or a healthy co-twin of an affected twin (not recorded which). The sample was blood. The chain is built from TRBV6-1 and TRBJ2-7. This CDR3 is CASSVSQDYEQYF.